This TCR beta chain was documented in a study of blood T cell repertoires in COVID-19. Study information: Samples came from the United States, Italy and Spain, spanning acute and convalescent COVID-19. From T cells, B-cell-depleted T cells, or PBMCs came the material, which was cDNA or gDNA.

This CDR3 has 15 residues. The germline V gene has CDR1 MNHEY and CDR2 SMNVEV (reference sequence). Between the trimmed V and J ends, which lost 5 bases and 7 bases, there was a span of 20 bases. Authors' analysis steps: By means of reference gene primer amplification, nucleated cell counts were estimated. Generated by immunoSEQ multiplex PCR, the TCRdb table keeps only in-frame clones and is missing some. V, J and clone size derive from that table, while D and trimming were established from the DNA sequence. The sample carries tens of thousands of clones, roughly 84% recorded once. The receptor was isolated from a human donor in a cohort sampled during active COVID-19. This rearrangement joins TRBV27 to TRBJ1-2, with TRBD1 as a possible D gene (5 bases). Sequences were obtained from peripheral blood. The CDR3 DNA reads as TGTGCCAGCAGTCCATGGGGGGTTGAACAGGCTGGCTACACCTTC. This encodes CASSPWGVEQAGYTF.